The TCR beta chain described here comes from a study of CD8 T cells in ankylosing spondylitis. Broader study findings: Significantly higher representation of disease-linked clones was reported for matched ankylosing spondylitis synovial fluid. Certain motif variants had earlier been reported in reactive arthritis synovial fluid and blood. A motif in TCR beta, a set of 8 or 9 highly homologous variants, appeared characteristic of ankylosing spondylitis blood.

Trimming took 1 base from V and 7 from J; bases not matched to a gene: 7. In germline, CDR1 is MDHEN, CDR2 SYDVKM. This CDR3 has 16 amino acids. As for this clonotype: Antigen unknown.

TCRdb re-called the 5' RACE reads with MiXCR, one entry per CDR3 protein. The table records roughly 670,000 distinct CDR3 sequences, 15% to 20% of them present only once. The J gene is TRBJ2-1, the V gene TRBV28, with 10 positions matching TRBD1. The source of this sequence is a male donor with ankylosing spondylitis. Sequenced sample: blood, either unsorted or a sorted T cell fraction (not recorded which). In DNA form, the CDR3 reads TGTGCCAGCAGTTTATACGGACAGGGGGTCTGGAATGAGCAGTTCTTC. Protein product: CASSLYGQGVWNEQFF.